The present TCR beta chain was sequenced within a study of blood T cell dynamics during melanoma immunotherapy. Study summary: Metastatic melanoma patients received first-line pembrolizumab or nivolumab plus ipilimumab.

This sample's time point: pre-treatment baseline. Patients had no prior systemic cancer treatment, immunosuppressants or other active cancers. DNA loading was fixed at 350 ng for all bulk PBMC samples. Libraries were prepared by immunoSEQ multiplex PCR; TCRdb keeps only in-frame clonotypes and omits some of them. Among around 8,100 clones listed, more than 65% were seen once. The TCR comes from a human donor with melanoma. The sequences come from blood, collected from a patient treated with checkpoint blockade.

CDR3 region: CAWSQNTGELFF. CDR3 nucleotides: TGTGCCTGGAGCCAGAACACCGGGGAGCTGTTTTTT. V gene TRBV30 combines with J gene TRBJ2-2; no clear D gene. The germline V and J ends were trimmed by 3 bases and 1 base, with 3 bases remaining between them. The CDR3 has 12 amino acids. Germline V gene data show CDR1 as GTSNPN and CDR2 as SVGIG (reference sequence). Together with reference TRBV30 and TRBJ2-2, the CDR3 gives the full variable domain: SQTIHQWPATLVQPVGSPLSLECTVEGTSNPNLYWYRQAAGRGLQLLFYSVGIGQISSEVPQNLSASRPQDRQFILSSKKLLLSDSGFYLCAWSQNTGELFFGEGSRLTVL.